This record looks at one TCR beta chain sequence and its context. These data are taken from a study of OX40 agonist ivuxolimab in advanced cancers. The repertoire was sequenced with immunoSEQ multiplex PCR; TCRdb's copy has only in-frame clones and lacks some. Of 65,000 to 90,000 clones listed, approximately 85% are singletons. The ends were cut back, 0 bases at V and 4 bases at J, with 6 bases in the middle. The V gene's germline CDR1 is SGHNT and CDR2 YENEEA. The CDR3 has 13 amino acids. This sequence originates from an adult with an advanced solid tumor such as melanoma, head and neck, liver or kidney cancer. This specimen consisted of CD4+ or CD8+ T cells sorted from blood, obtained in a trial of the OX40 agonist ivuxolimab. The chain carries TRBV11-3 and TRBJ1-1; D is possibly TRBD1 (5 bases). CDR3 nucleotide sequence: TGTGCCAGCAGCTTAGAGACAGCCACTGAAGCTTTCTTT. Translation: CASSLETATEAFF.